This T cell receptor beta chain was identified in a study of blood T cell repertoires in COVID-19 (dated by TCRdb to the early 2020s). With regard to the full study: Collaborator samples came from the United States, Italy and Spain and covered acute and convalescent phases of COVID-19. The material from the prospective study consisted of cDNA or gDNA derived from T cells, B-cell-depleted T cells, or PBMCs. The dataset comprised deeply sampled blood TCRbeta repertoires from subjects exposed to, actively infected with, or recovered from COVID-19. The repertoires were released in a freely available public database intended as a resource for research on the immune response to SARS-CoV-2. The samples were drawn from the first 160 participants of the ongoing ImmuneRACE study and from 1,254 subjects provided by 6 global collaborators. Nearly every sample came with metadata listing a de-identified subject ID, COVID-19 status, age in years and sex. Where available, HLA class I and class II types were taken from metadata supplied by the sample provider and were not determined by assay-based typing.

For CDR1 and CDR2, the germline V gene (reference sequence) lists LNHDA and SQIVND. V loses 6 bases, J loses 7 bases, and the germline ends lie 16 bases apart. Its CDR3 holds 14 amino acids, cysteine through phenylalanine. Here the CDR3 DNA is all that survives: 42 bases in frame from base 1. Each collaborating institution followed its own protocols to collect whole blood in K2EDTA tubes. Collaborator samples were shipped for TCRbeta analysis as frozen whole blood, isolated PBMCs, or DNA extracted from either sample type. TCRbeta CDR3 regions were amplified from genomic DNA using the immunoSEQ Assay, a bias-controlled multiplex PCR. From the authors' description of their analysis: The number of nucleated cells in each sample was estimated from the amplification of reference gene primers within the assay. To quantify the absolute abundance of each unique TCRbeta CDR3 rearrangement, sequence reads were collapsed and filtered. Productive Simpson clonality was computed per sample as the square root of Simpson's diversity index over productive rearrangements. TCRdb mirrors the immuneACCESS table, restricted to in-frame sequences. Some clones are absent from its copies; in checked studies, under half trace to an unresolved V gene, and the reason for the others is unknown. D and trimming were read from the DNA, whereas the V and J calls and clone size are those reported in that table. The sample profile shows more than 150,000 clones; 78% of them were found once. Clones ranked in the top ten supply approximately 2.9% of the sample.

With regard to this clone: No antigen is known for it. No much larger clone is present one base from it, and per-base qualities are unavailable.

The research as a whole found: The quantity of clinical and demographic metadata differed by source and by participant and was supplied without curation.

Material: peripheral blood. The clonotype comes from a woman of 80 years or more with active or convalescent COVID-19. The chain links TRBV19 with TRBJ2-1; the D gene is perhaps TRBD2, on 6 matching bases. DNA sequence: TGTGCCAGTAGGGGGGGTGCCCCCCAAAATGAGCAGTTCTTC. It translates as CASRGGAPQNEQFF.